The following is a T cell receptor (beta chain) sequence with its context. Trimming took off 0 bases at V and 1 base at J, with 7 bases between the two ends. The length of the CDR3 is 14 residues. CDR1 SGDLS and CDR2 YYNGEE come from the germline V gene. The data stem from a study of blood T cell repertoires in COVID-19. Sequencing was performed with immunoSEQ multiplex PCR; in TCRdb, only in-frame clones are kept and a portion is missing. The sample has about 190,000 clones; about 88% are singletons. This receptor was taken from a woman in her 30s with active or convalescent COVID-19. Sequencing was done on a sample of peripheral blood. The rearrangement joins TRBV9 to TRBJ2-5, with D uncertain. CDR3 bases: TGTGCCAGCAGCGTAGGGTCGGTCCAAGAGACCCAGTACTTC. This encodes CASSVGSVQETQYF.